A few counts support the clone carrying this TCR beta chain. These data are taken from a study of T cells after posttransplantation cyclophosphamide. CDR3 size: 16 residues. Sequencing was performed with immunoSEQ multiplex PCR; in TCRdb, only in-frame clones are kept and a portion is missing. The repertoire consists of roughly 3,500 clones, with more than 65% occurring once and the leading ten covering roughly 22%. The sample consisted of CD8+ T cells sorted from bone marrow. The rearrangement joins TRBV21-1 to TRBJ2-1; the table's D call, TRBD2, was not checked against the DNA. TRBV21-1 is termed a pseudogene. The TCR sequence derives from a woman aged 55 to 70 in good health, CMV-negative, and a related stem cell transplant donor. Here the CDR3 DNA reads TGTGCCAGCAGCCCGGCAGCGGGGGACTCCTACAATGAGCAGTTCTTC. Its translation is CASSPAAGDSYNEQFF.